This T cell receptor (beta chain) was recovered during a study of PD-1 blockade in classical Hodgkin lymphoma. Study-wide results and caveats: Only CD4+ TCR diversity, not CD8+, had risen significantly by C4D1.

The table came from immunoSEQ multiplex PCR; TCRdb's copy has only in-frame clones and leaves some out. The sample gives 30,000 or so clones, around 77% of which show up once; roughly 16% is in the top ten. Germline loops: CDR1 LGHNT, CDR2 FRNRAP. This CDR3 region has 15 residues. The junction had 3 bases not matched to a gene; V was cut back by 1 base and J by 4 bases. About this clone: Its antigen is not identified.

Time point noted: cycle 4 day 1 (C4D1), after 6 weeks of nivolumab. Brentuximab vedotin exposure varied among the patients, all of whom had relapsed after autologous stem cell transplantation. The starting material was peripheral blood mononuclear cells (PBMCs), obtained before the fourth cycle of nivolumab. The TCR comes from a human donor with classical Hodgkin lymphoma. The genes are TRBV12-5 and TRBJ2-2; 7 bases map to TRBD1. The CDR3 loop reads CASGLGQGGTGELFF. The CDR3 DNA sequence: TGTGCTAGTGGTTTGGGACAGGGTGGCACCGGGGAGCTGTTTTTT. Together with reference TRBV12-5 and TRBJ2-2, the CDR3 gives the full variable domain: DARVTQTPRHKVTEMGQEVTMRCQPILGHNTVFWYRQTMMQGLELLAYFRNRAPLDDSGMPKDRFSAEMPDATLATLKIQPSEPRDSAVYFCASGLGQGGTGELFFGEGSRLTVL.